Presented here are 9 T cell receptor beta chains from one specimen sequenced in a study of cytomegalovirus exposure and HLA in healthy donors. The PCR made use of 60 Vbeta and 13 Jbeta primers. Generated by immunoSEQ multiplex PCR, the TCRdb table keeps only in-frame clones and is missing some. The table has about 160,000 clones, 82% seen once; the top ten hold around 1.5%. The sequenced sample was PBMCs. The receptor source for this set is a girl between 5 and 17 years old in good health and CMV-seropositive.

The V call is TRBV11-2, the J call TRBJ2-1, with unresolved D. The germline gives CDR1 SGHAT, CDR2 FQNNGV. The ends were cut back, 5 bases at V and 6 bases at J, with 8 bases in the middle. The CDR3 length is 12 residues. The CDR3 is CASSPPVNEQFF. CDR3 sequence (DNA): TGTGCCAGCAGCCCCCCGGTCAATGAGCAGTTCTTC.

The CDR3 DNA follows: TGTGCCAGCAGCGATCCAAGGGGCGCAGATACGCAGTATTTT. Its translation is CASSDPRGADTQYF. The rearrangement joins TRBV9 to TRBJ2-3, with TRBD1 as a possible D gene (5 bases). From germline, CDR1 is SGDLS and CDR2 YYNGEE. The CDR3 is 14 amino acids. V lost 3 bases and J 4 bases, leaving 12 bases between the germline ends.

The J gene is TRBJ2-3, the V gene TRBV6-6, with TRBD1 identical over 8 bases. Germline V gene sequence: CDR1 MNHNY, CDR2 SVGAGI (reference sequence). With 6 bases clipped from V and 9 bases from J, the junction kept 5 bases outside the gene matches. This CDR3 region has 12 residues. Here the CDR3 reads CASSTGGVTQYF. The DNA of the CDR3 is TGTGCCAGCAGCACAGGGGGAGTCACGCAGTATTTT.

The rearrangement joins TRBV7-2 to TRBJ1-1; 9 bases are shared with TRBD1. V dropped 1 base and J dropped 3; count of bases not matched to a gene: 6. The CDR3 runs 16 residues. Germline V gene data show CDR1 as SGHTA and CDR2 as FQGNSA. CDR3 amino acids: CASSLVATGGYTEAFF. CDR3 nucleotides: TGTGCCAGCAGCTTAGTGGCGACAGGGGGGTACACTGAAGCTTTCTTT.

The chain combines TRBV5-1 with TRBJ2-5; 10 bases align to TRBD2. This CDR3 is 17 amino acids long. V shed 2 bases and J 5 bases; nucleotides not matched to a gene: 12. Germline V gene sequence: CDR1 SGHRS, CDR2 YFSETQ. The CDR3 region is CASSFPGTSDFPETQYF. DNA for the CDR3: TGCGCCAGCAGCTTTCCCGGGACTAGCGATTTTCCTGAGACCCAGTACTTC.

The sample holds a few counts of this clone. V usage is TRBV28 and J usage is TRBJ2-1, with D possibly matching TRBD1 (5 bases). Trimming cost V 8 bases and J 0 bases, with 5 bases left between them. Germline-derived CDR1 and CDR2 are MDHEN and SYDVKM. This CDR3 has 12 amino acids. The CDR3 is CASGASYNEQFF. The CDR3 DNA reads TGTGCCAGCGGGGCCTCCTACAATGAGCAGTTCTTC.

This clone was picked up a small number of times. This sequence joins TRBV15 and TRBJ2-1; D not resolved. Germline values: CDR1 LNHNV, CDR2 YYDKDF (reference sequence). There are 15 residues in the CDR3. Trimming cost V 0 bases and J 4 bases, with 10 bases left between them. The CDR3 DNA is TGTGCCACCAGCAGAGATCGGCTAGAGTACAATGAGCAGTTCTTC. Translated, it gives CATSRDRLEYNEQFF.

The rearrangement joins TRBV6-5 to TRBJ2-6; the D is unclear. The ends were cut back, 4 bases at V and 1 base at J, with 2 bases in the middle. The CDR3 length is 13 residues. Germline CDR1 reads MNHEY; CDR2 reads SVGAGI. The CDR3: CASSSSGANVLTF. CDR3 in DNA: TGTGCCAGCAGTTCATCTGGGGCCAACGTCCTGACTTTC.

The rearrangement links TRBV19 to TRBJ2-2; tentatively, D is TRBD1 (6 bases). Per the germline V gene, CDR1 is LNHDA and CDR2 is SQIVND (reference sequence). CDR3 length: 14 residues. V was clipped by 8 bases and J by 1 base, with 11 bases between them. CDR3 amino acids: CASRQVGNTGELFF. Here the CDR3 DNA reads TGTGCCAGTCGACAGGTGGGGAACACCGGGGAGCTGTTTTTT.